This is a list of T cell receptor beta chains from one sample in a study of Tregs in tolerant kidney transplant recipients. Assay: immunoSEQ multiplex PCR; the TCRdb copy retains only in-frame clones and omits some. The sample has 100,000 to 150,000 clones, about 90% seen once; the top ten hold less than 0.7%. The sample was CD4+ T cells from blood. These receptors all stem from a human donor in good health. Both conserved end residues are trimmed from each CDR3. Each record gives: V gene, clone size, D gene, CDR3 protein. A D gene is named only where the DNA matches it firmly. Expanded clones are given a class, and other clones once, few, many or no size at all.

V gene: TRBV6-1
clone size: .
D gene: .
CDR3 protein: ASGSSYEQY

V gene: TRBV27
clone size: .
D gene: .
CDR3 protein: ASSPQVFLFRGPEAF

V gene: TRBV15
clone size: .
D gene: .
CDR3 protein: ATSRGGRGNYGYT

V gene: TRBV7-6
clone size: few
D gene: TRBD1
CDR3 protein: ASSPQGARTEAF

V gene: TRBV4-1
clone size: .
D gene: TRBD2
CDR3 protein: ASSQGSGGTTDTQY

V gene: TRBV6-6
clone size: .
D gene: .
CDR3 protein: ASSFDPGPVGELF

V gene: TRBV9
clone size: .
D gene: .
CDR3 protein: ASSESSYGYT

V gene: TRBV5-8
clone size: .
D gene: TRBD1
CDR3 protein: ASSPPRTGITGGANVLT

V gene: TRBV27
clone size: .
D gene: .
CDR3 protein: ASSFGASNTEAF

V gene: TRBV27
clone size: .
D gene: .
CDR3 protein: ASSLEALGSYEQY

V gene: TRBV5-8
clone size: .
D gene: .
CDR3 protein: ASSLENYGYT

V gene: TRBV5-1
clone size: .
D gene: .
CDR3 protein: ASSSRGHTGLGNQPQH

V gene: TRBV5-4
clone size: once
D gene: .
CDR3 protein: ASSLGGGQNEQY

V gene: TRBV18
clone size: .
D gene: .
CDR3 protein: ASTTSLYGGGEDEQY

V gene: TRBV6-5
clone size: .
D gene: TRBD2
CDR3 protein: ASSYSPSGRSETQY

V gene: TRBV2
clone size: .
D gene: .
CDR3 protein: ASSIYNEQF

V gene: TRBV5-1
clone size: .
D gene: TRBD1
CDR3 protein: ASSFGQGSTEAF

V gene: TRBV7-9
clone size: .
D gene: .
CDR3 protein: ASSRLQELMRETQY

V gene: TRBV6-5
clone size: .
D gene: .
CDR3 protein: ASIAGTPYNEQF

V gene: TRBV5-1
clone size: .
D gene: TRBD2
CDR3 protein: ASSSLTSGGLQETQY

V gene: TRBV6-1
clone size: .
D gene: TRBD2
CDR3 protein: ASGGLAGVKQY

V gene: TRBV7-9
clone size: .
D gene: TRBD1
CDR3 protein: ASSLEQGSTEAF

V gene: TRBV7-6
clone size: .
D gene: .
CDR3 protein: ASSLEARVRSDTQY